These 20 T cell receptor beta chains came from one sample sequenced in a study of blood T cell repertoires in COVID-19. Clones were read by immunoSEQ multiplex PCR, and TCRdb kept only the in-frame ones, dropping some. Of approximately 240,000 clones in the sample, around four fifths were seen once. Sequencing input: peripheral blood. These receptor sequences come from a woman aged 80 or over with active or convalescent COVID-19.

The V gene is TRBV4-3, the J gene TRBJ1-2, with no clear D. V shed 0 bases and J shed 3 bases, with 11 bases lying between them. The germline V gene encodes CDR1 LGHNA and CDR2 YSLEER. The length of the CDR3 is 15 residues. Here the CDR3 DNA reads TGCGCCAGCAGCCAAGATTGGGAGGGTTACTATGGCTACACCTTC. Translated: CASSQDWEGYYGYTF.

This chain joins TRBV18 and TRBJ2-1; 8 bases line up with TRBD2. The germline gives CDR1 KGHSH, CDR2 LQKENI. This CDR3 comprises 16 residues. After removal of 6 bases from V and 3 bases from J, the junction contained 10 bases not matched to a gene. CDR3 residues: CASSDRRGENYNEQFF. CDR3 coding DNA: TGTGCCAGCTCCGACAGGCGGGGGGAAAACTACAATGAGCAGTTCTTC.

The genes are TRBV10-3 and TRBJ2-3, with 10 positions matching TRBD2. V was clipped by 2 bases and J by 5 bases; unmatched bases: 4. This CDR3 has 15 amino acids. Germline V gene data show CDR1 as ENHRY and CDR2 as SYGVKD. In DNA, the CDR3 is TGTGCCATCAGTGAGAAGGCTAGCGGGAGAGATACGCAGTATTTT. Translated: CAISEKASGRDTQYF.

This chain connects TRBV5-1 to TRBJ1-2, with 8 positions matching TRBD1. From germline, CDR1 is SGHRS and CDR2 YFSETQ. V lost 3 bases and J lost 4; bases outside the gene matches: 8. The CDR3 loop spans 15 amino acids. The chain's CDR3 is CASSYGQGGSYGYTF. The CDR3 nucleotides read TGCGCCAGCAGCTATGGACAGGGCGGAAGCTATGGCTACACCTTC.

On this clone: The sample carries other DNA sequences with the same CDR3. The gene calls are TRBV7-2 and TRBJ1-2, with 7 bases matching TRBD1. The CDR3 length is 15 residues. Germline CDR1 SGHTA, CDR2 FQGNSA. V was pared by 2 bases and J by 2 bases, with 5 bases of the junction left unmatched. CDR3 in amino acids: CASSLNRQGNYGYTF. CDR3 nucleotides: TGTGCCAGCAGCTTAAACCGACAGGGCAACTATGGCTACACCTTC.

This chain connects TRBV21-1 to TRBJ1-1. TRBV21-1 constitutes a pseudogene. The CDR3 length is 15 residues. The CDR3 DNA reads as TGTGCCAGCAGCAAAGAGGAGGTGTGGGGAACTGAAGCTTTCTTT. It translates to CASSKEEVWGTEAFF.

This clone was picked up a small number of times. The gene calls are TRBV10-3 and TRBJ1-1; weak D call: TRBD1 (6 bases). This CDR3 contains 15 residues. The V gene lost 6 bases and the J gene lost 1 base, with 15 bases spanning the gap. The germline V gene has CDR1 ENHRY and CDR2 SYGVKD. CDR3 loop: CAIRPEGTKNTEAFF. The CDR3 nucleotides are TGTGCCATCAGACCAGAGGGGACAAAGAACACTGAAGCTTTCTTT.

The chain couples TRBV28 to TRBJ1-1; a possible D gene is TRBD1 (6 bases). Germline values: CDR1 MDHEN, CDR2 SYDVKM. This CDR3 has 15 residues. V gave up 8 bases and J gave up 1 base, with 17 bases separating them. The CDR3 DNA reads as TGTGCCAGCCATGAAAACAGGGCAGGGAACACTGAAGCTTTCTTT. Translating it yields CASHENRAGNTEAFF.

The genes are TRBV5-1 and TRBJ2-1, with 12 nucleotides matching TRBD2. Germline V gene lookup returns CDR1 SGHRS and CDR2 YFSETQ. Germline trimming cut 3 bases from V and 2 bases from J; bases unmatched to any gene: 3. The CDR3 runs to 16 residues. This CDR3 is CASSSTSGRTYNEQFF. CDR3 coding DNA: TGCGCCAGCAGCTCAACTAGCGGGAGGACCTACAATGAGCAGTTCTTC.

The chain joins TRBV7-3 to TRBJ2-1; 8 bases match TRBD2. Per the germline V gene, CDR1 is SGHTA and CDR2 is FQGTGA. The CDR3 length is 15 residues. Trimming at V came to 3 bases and at J to 1 base, leaving 2 bases not matched to a gene. In DNA, the CDR3 is TGTGCCAGCAGCTTTCAGCGGGAGTCCTACAATGAGCAGTTCTTC. Translated: CASSFQRESYNEQFF.

There are a few counts of this clone. V is TRBV27 and J is TRBJ1-2; a weak D match, TRBD1 (6 bases). Trimming cost V 5 bases and J 2 bases, with 12 bases left between them. Germline V CDR1 and CDR2: MNHEY, SMNVEV (reference sequence). The CDR3 covers 14 residues. CDR3 sequence reads: CASSTRQANYGYTF. CDR3 bases: TGTGCCAGCAGTACGAGACAGGCCAACTATGGCTACACCTTC.

The V call is TRBV19, the J call TRBJ2-3; the D gene is possibly TRBD2 (6 bases). This CDR3 comprises 13 residues. Germline CDR1 is LNHDA and CDR2 is SQIVND (reference sequence). V lost 6 bases and J 6 bases, leaving 13 bases between the germline ends. CDR3 sequence (DNA): TGTGCCAGTAGCTCGACTAGTTCGGATACGCAGTATTTT. It translates to CASSSTSSDTQYF.

This sequence joins TRBV12-3 or TRBV12-4 and TRBJ2-1; tentatively, D is TRBD2 (5 bases). The CDR3 contains 13 residues. V was trimmed by 3 bases and J by 7 bases, leaving 10 bases between them. The CDR3, as DNA: TGTGCCAGCAGTTTGTCTCGGGATAATGAGCAGTTCTTC. Translating gives CASSLSRDNEQFF.

The chain couples TRBV5-1 to TRBJ2-5; 7 nucleotides agree with TRBD1. The CDR3 totals 14 residues. The germline gives CDR1 SGHRS, CDR2 YFSETQ. V was pared by 4 bases and J by 5 bases, with 8 bases of the junction left unmatched. The CDR3: CASSRDSLGETQYF. CDR3 nucleotide sequence: TGCGCCAGCAGCCGGGACAGCCTCGGGGAGACCCAGTACTTC.

The J gene is TRBJ2-2, the V gene TRBV5-1; maybe TRBD1 (6 bases). The germline gives CDR1 SGHRS, CDR2 YFSETQ. This CDR3 spans 15 amino acids. With 0 bases removed from V and 9 bases from J, the gap between germline ends came to 15 bases. CDR3 sequence (DNA): TGCGCCAGCAGCTTGGTGACAGGTCCTCACCGGGAGCTGTTTTTT. Its translation is CASSLVTGPHRELFF.

The chain is built from TRBV4-1 and TRBJ1-2; 12 nucleotides line up with TRBD1. Trimming cost V 6 bases and J 5 bases; bases outside gene matches: 7. Per germline, CDR1 MGHRA and CDR2 YSYEKL. CDR3 length: 15 residues. CDR3 protein: CASRTGQGARYGYTF. The CDR3 nucleotides read TGCGCCAGCAGAACGGGACAGGGGGCTCGGTATGGCTACACCTTC.

The chain links TRBV5-1 to TRBJ2-2; tentatively, D is TRBD1 (5 bases). CDR3 size: 15 residues. Germline CDR1 SGHRS, CDR2 YFSETQ. V shed 4 bases and J shed 6 bases, with 16 bases lying between them. The CDR3 here is CASSPGQGFSGELFF. The CDR3 coding sequence is TGCGCCAGCAGCCCCGGTCAGGGATTTTCCGGGGAGCTGTTTTTT.

This chain uses TRBV10-3 with TRBJ1-2; D is unclear. From germline, CDR1 is ENHRY and CDR2 SYGVKD. This CDR3 has 13 residues. Trimming removed 2 bases at V and 8 bases at J, with 12 bases between. The DNA of the CDR3 is TGTGCCATCAGTGAGCAACAGACAAGGGGCTACACCTTC. Translating it yields CAISEQQTRGYTF.

The genes are TRBV14 and TRBJ1-1; possibly TRBD1 for D (5 bases). The germline V gene encodes CDR1 SGHDN and CDR2 FVKESK. Deletions cut 5 bases from V and 11 bases from J, with 18 bases between. This CDR3 is built from 13 residues. CDR3 loop: CASSYRWGNRAFF. CDR3 DNA: TGTGCCAGCAGCTACAGGTGGGGTAACCGGGCTTTCTTT.

V and J are TRBV6-5 and TRBJ2-7; no reliable D call. V lost 11 bases to trimming and J lost 2 bases, with 10 bases between them. The CDR3 is 11 residues long. Per germline, CDR1 MNHEY and CDR2 SVGAGI. CDR3 amino acids: CAVCEPYEQYF. The DNA of the CDR3 is TGTGCCGTCTGTGAGCCCTACGAGCAGTACTTC.